One and the same sample provided the 21 T cell receptor beta chains below, sequenced in a study of cytomegalovirus exposure and HLA in healthy donors. The PCR made use of 60 Vbeta and 13 Jbeta primers. Clones were sequenced by immunoSEQ multiplex PCR, and TCRdb holds only the in-frame ones, with some missing. This sample has hundreds of thousands of clones, with approximately 84% found just once. The sequenced material came from PBMCs. All receptors derive from a middle-aged woman in good health and CMV-seronegative.

The J gene is TRBJ1-3, the V gene TRBV15; D might be TRBD1 (5 bases). The CDR3 consists of 19 residues. V shed 1 base and J shed 0 bases, with 19 bases lying between them. Per the germline V gene, CDR1 is LNHNV and CDR2 is YYDKDF (reference sequence). CDR3 in DNA: TGTGCCACCAGCAGAGGAGGCAGGGTACATTCCCGCTCTGGAAACACCATATATTTT. Its protein is CATSRGGRVHSRSGNTIYF.

In DNA form, the CDR3 reads TGTGCCAGCAGCTCCACTAGAATCTGGACAGATACGCAGTATTTT. It specifies CASSSTRIWTDTQYF. The chain uses TRBV7-2 and TRBJ2-3; a possible D gene is TRBD2 (5 bases). The CDR3 is 15 residues long. Germline CDR1 SGHTA, CDR2 FQGNSA. V was trimmed by 4 bases and J by 3 bases, leaving 14 bases between them.

The J gene is TRBJ2-7, the V gene TRBV7-2, with D possibly matching TRBD2 (5 bases). CDR1 SGHTA and CDR2 FQGNSA come from the germline V gene. The V gene lost 0 bases and the J gene lost 7 bases, with 16 bases spanning the gap. The CDR3 spans 15 residues. CDR3 sequence: CASSLASGLGREQYF. In nucleotides, the CDR3 is TGTGCCAGCAGCTTAGCTTCAGGACTTGGCCGTGAGCAGTACTTC.

The rearrangement joins TRBV2 to TRBJ1-5, with TRBD1 matching over 11 bases. The germline V gene encodes CDR1 SNHLY and CDR2 FYNNEI. V shed 4 bases and J 2 bases; nucleotides not matched to a gene: 1. CDR3 length equals 15 residues. The CDR3 here is CASSGGQGGNQPQHF. The CDR3 DNA is TGTGCCAGCAGTGGGGGACAGGGGGGCAATCAGCCCCAGCATTTT.

The chain recombines TRBV30 with TRBJ1-2; TRBD1 is a possible D gene (5 bases). The V end lost 2 bases, the J end lost 6 bases, and 16 bases lay between the germline ends. CDR3 size: 14 residues. Germline V gene sequence: CDR1 GTSNPN, CDR2 SVGIG (reference sequence). CDR3 in DNA: TGTGCCTGGAGTACGGGGGAAGTTACGGATGGCTACACCTTC. Translated, it gives CAWSTGEVTDGYTF.

Only a few counts were recorded for this clone. The chain joins TRBV11-2 to TRBJ1-1, with 7 bases that match TRBD1. The junction had 7 bases not matched to a gene; V was cut back by 5 bases and J by 1 base. The germline CDR1 and CDR2 sequences are SGHAT and FQNNGV. This CDR3 is 15 amino acids long. The CDR3 DNA is TGTGCCAGCAGCACCGGGACAGTACGGAACACTGAAGCTTTCTTT. Translating it yields CASSTGTVRNTEAFF.

The table lists this clone with a few counts. The chain couples TRBV2 to TRBJ2-5; D unresolved. Germline V gene lookup returns CDR1 SNHLY and CDR2 FYNNEI. The germline V and J ends were trimmed by 3 bases and 0 bases, with 11 bases remaining between them. The CDR3 is 15 residues long. CDR3 sequence: CASSEDFGYQETQYF. The CDR3 region has the DNA TGTGCCAGCAGTGAGGATTTCGGGTACCAAGAGACCCAGTACTTC.

The chain has TRBV5-6 and TRBJ1-6; 7 positions agree with TRBD1. The germline V gene has CDR1 SGHDT and CDR2 YYEEEE. This CDR3 is built from 14 residues. With V trimmed by 4 bases and J by 9 bases, 7 bases remained unmatched. CDR3 sequence: CASSVGTAISPLHF. Here the CDR3 DNA reads TGTGCCAGCAGCGTCGGGACAGCCATTTCACCCCTCCACTTT.

The rearrangement links TRBV19 to TRBJ2-3, with 7 bases lining up with TRBD2. This CDR3 has 15 amino acids. Germline V gene sequence: CDR1 LNHDA, CDR2 SQIVND (reference sequence). V trimming: 3 bases; J trimming: 0 bases; junction bases outside the gene matches: 3. Here the CDR3 reads CASSMGLISTDTQYF. The CDR3 bases are TGTGCCAGTAGTATGGGACTAATAAGCACAGATACGCAGTATTTT.

The chain uses TRBV6-5 and TRBJ1-4; the D gene is possibly TRBD1 (6 bases). The germline V gene encodes CDR1 MNHEY and CDR2 SVGAGI. V lost 2 bases and J 3 bases, leaving 7 bases between the germline ends. This CDR3 spans 14 amino acids. The CDR3 DNA is TGTGCCAGCAGTTACAGGGGGTCTAATGAAAAACTGTTTTTT. Residues: CASSYRGSNEKLFF.

The chain joins TRBV7-2 to TRBJ2-2, with 7 bases that match TRBD2. This CDR3 is built from 16 residues. With 4 bases clipped from V and 4 bases from J, the junction kept 9 bases outside the gene matches. CDR1 is SGHTA, CDR2 FQGNSA, per germline. CDR3: CASSSDAGVTTGELFF. CDR3 bases: TGTGCCAGCAGCTCAGACGCGGGGGTTACCACCGGGGAGCTGTTTTTT.

The chain employs TRBV28 and TRBJ1-2; D may be TRBD1 (6 bases). The germline V gene encodes CDR1 MDHEN and CDR2 SYDVKM. There are 13 residues in the CDR3. Trimming stripped 5 bases from V and 6 bases from J, with 13 bases between. The CDR3 region has the DNA TGTGCCAGCAGTCCAACAGGGTTGGATGGCTACACCTTC. The encoded protein is CASSPTGLDGYTF.

The chain joins TRBV6-1 to TRBJ2-1, with D possibly TRBD2 on 5 matching bases. Germline CDR1 MNHNS, CDR2 SASEGT. CDR3 length: 12 amino acids. Trimming took off 8 bases at V and 8 bases at J, with 13 bases between the two ends. The CDR3 DNA reads TGTGCCAGCTACCGAGCGGTCCATGAGCAGTTCTTC. Residues: CASYRAVHEQFF.

The V gene is TRBV7-9, the J gene TRBJ2-2; 14 positions agree with TRBD2. The CDR3 extends over 16 amino acids. The V segment lost 7 bases and the J segment 1 base; nucleotides outside the gene matches: 2. Per germline, CDR1 SEHNR and CDR2 FQNEAQ (reference sequence). The CDR3: CASNGLAGGNTGELFF. For the CDR3, the DNA is TGTGCCAGCAACGGACTAGCGGGGGGGAACACCGGGGAGCTGTTTTTT. Based on the CDR3 plus reference TRBV7-9 and TRBJ2-2, the full variable domain is DTGVSQNPRHKITKRGQNVTFRCDPISEHNRLYWYRQTLGQGPEFLTYFQNEAQLEKSRLLSDRFSAERPKGSFSTLEIQRTEQGDSAMYLCASNGLAGGNTGELFFGEGSRLTVL.

V and J are TRBV2 and TRBJ1-1; D gene ambiguous. The CDR3 covers 12 residues. Germline CDR1 SNHLY, CDR2 FYNNEI. V was shortened by 6 bases and J by 1 base, with 6 bases between the two germline ends. The CDR3 nucleotides read TGTGCCAGCAGAGCGGGGAACACTGAAGCTTTCTTT. The encoded protein is CASRAGNTEAFF.

The rearrangement joins TRBV5-1 to TRBJ2-5; a weak D match, TRBD2 (5 bases). The CDR3 sequence is 14 residues long. Germline CDR1 and CDR2: SGHRS and YFSETQ. V was shortened by 4 bases and J by 5 bases, with 15 bases between the two germline ends. The CDR3, as DNA: TGCGCCAGCAGCCACCCTAGGCCGGGGGAGACCCAGTACTTC. It encodes CASSHPRPGETQYF.

As DNA, the CDR3 is TGTGCCGCTCCACGGGAGACCCAGTACTTC. Translated: CAAPRETQYF. The gene calls are TRBV5-3 and TRBJ2-5; D is unclear. TRBV5-3 is noted as an ORF with a role that remains uncertain. CDR3 length: 10 residues. Trimming stripped 10 bases from V and 5 bases from J, with 9 bases between.

This sequence joins TRBV6-5 and TRBJ2-3; 8 nucleotides line up with TRBD1. CDR1 MNHEY and CDR2 SVGAGI come from the germline V gene. The CDR3 sequence is 15 residues long. Germline trimming cut 6 bases from V and 0 bases from J; bases unmatched to any gene: 5. The CDR3: CASSSGQGSTDTQYF. The CDR3 region has the DNA TGTGCCAGCAGCTCAGGACAGGGCAGCACAGATACGCAGTATTTT.

This clone was seen more than once but under ten times. The rearrangement joins TRBV4-3 to TRBJ1-1, with D unclear. Per germline, CDR1 LGHNA and CDR2 YSLEER. This CDR3 region has 13 residues. Deletions cut 0 bases from V and 11 bases from J, with 13 bases between. This chain's CDR3 is CASSQDRAGAAFF. The CDR3, as DNA: TGCGCCAGCAGCCAAGACCGAGCGGGAGCGGCTTTCTTT.

V gene TRBV6-1 combines with J gene TRBJ1-1; D is unresolved. The germline V gene encodes CDR1 MNHNS and CDR2 SASEGT. The V end was cut by 6 bases, the J end by 4 bases, with 9 bases between. CDR3 length equals 12 residues. The CDR3 is CASRRHGTEAFF. The CDR3 DNA sequence: TGTGCCAGCAGAAGACACGGCACTGAAGCTTTCTTT.

In this sample, this clone turned up a few times. This chain links TRBV10-3 with TRBJ1-1; D not resolved. CDR1 ENHRY and CDR2 SYGVKD come from the germline V gene. The V gene lost 4 bases and the J gene lost 10 bases, with 13 bases spanning the gap. This CDR3 is 12 amino acids long. Here the CDR3 reads CAISALALGAFF. CDR3 nucleotides: TGTGCCATCAGTGCCCTGGCACTAGGAGCTTTCTTT.